This TCR beta chain was sequenced in a study of human thymus T cells. As for this clone: The antigen is unknown.

Repertoires were generated with immunoSEQ multiplex PCR, while TCRdb's copy carries only in-frame clones and drops some. Of around 70,000 clones in the sample, roughly 96% were seen once. Study-level points and caveats: Thymic and blood repertoires seemed to show skewed V and J gene use. Related reports documented highly overlapping thymic repertoires among unrelated individuals.

In corrective heart surgery, resections were taken, and these provided the thymus tissue. Germline trimming cut 4 bases from V and 3 bases from J; bases unmatched to any gene: 8. The CDR3 totals 15 residues. Germline assignment: CDR1 KGHSH and CDR2 LQKENI. The specimen was thymus tissue. The rearrangement joins TRBV18 to TRBJ2-7; TRBD1 aligns across 8 bases. The sequence derives from a girl less than two years old with a congenital heart defect but otherwise immunologically healthy. The CDR3, as DNA: TGTGCCAGCTCACGTGGGACAGGAGGGAACTACGAGCAGTACTTC. It translates to CASSRGTGGNYEQYF.